Following are 27 T cell receptor beta chains from one sample sequenced in a study of shared clonotypes between healthy human individuals. The data were produced by immunoSEQ multiplex PCR, yet TCRdb's version contains in-frame clones alone and is incomplete. The sample contains 950,000 to 1,200,000 clones, about 80% of which appear only once. Sequencing was performed on memory CD4+ T cells from PBMCs. As for subset: CD45RA-negative fraction. Source of these receptors: a man aged 18 to 30 in good health. Some clones in this sample may be carry-over from other donors' samples.

This sequence joins TRBV5-1 and TRBJ2-2; 8 bases map to TRBD1. This CDR3 has 15 residues. Germline CDR1 reads SGHRS; CDR2 reads YFSETQ. V shed 0 bases, J shed 4 bases, and the junction held 2 bases outside the gene matches. The CDR3 DNA is TGCGCCAGCAGCTTGGAACAGGGGGGCACCGGGGAGCTGTTTTTT. It is translated as CASSLEQGGTGELFF. The full variable domain, completed using reference TRBV5-1 and TRBJ2-2, is KAGVTQTPRYLIKTRGQQVTLSCSPISGHRSVSWYQQTPGQGLQFLFEYFSETQRNKGNFPGRFSGRQFSNSRSEMNVSTLELGDSALYLCASSLEQGGTGELFFGEGSRLTVL.

This clone was counted a single time. The rearrangement uses TRBV5-1 and TRBJ2-7; TRBD1 matches 9 bases. J was trimmed by 4 bases and V by 3 bases; bases with no gene match: 2. The CDR3 covers 13 residues. Germline CDR1 reads SGHRS; CDR2 reads YFSETQ. In DNA form, the CDR3 reads TGCGCCAGCAGCTGGACAGGGGTTTACGAGCAGTACTTC. Protein: CASSWTGVYEQYF.

The CDR3 DNA reads as TGTGCCAGCAGGACGACAGGGGTAACTGAAGCTTTCTTT. It codes for CASRTTGVTEAFF. This chain links TRBV6-1 with TRBJ1-1; 8 bases agree with TRBD1. V was pared by 6 bases and J by 5 bases, with 5 bases of the junction left unmatched. The V gene's germline CDR1 is MNHNS and CDR2 SASEGT. CDR3 length: 13 residues.

The CDR3 DNA reads as TGCGCCAGCAGCCAAGTAGCCACCGCTAACTATGGCTACACCTTC. Translated: CASSQVATANYGYTF. The rearrangement joins TRBV4-1 to TRBJ1-2; D ambiguous. The germline gives CDR1 MGHRA, CDR2 YSYEKL. The V end lost 1 base, the J end lost 0 bases, and 9 bases lay between the germline ends. The CDR3 consists of 15 residues.

V and J are TRBV27 and TRBJ2-7; 8 bases fit TRBD2. Germline trimming cut 3 bases from V and 1 base from J; bases unmatched to any gene: 8. CDR1 and CDR2 (germline): MNHEY, SMNVEV (reference sequence). The CDR3 totals 16 residues. The CDR3 is CASSFGPGLESYEQYF. The CDR3 nucleotides read TGTGCCAGCAGTTTTGGACCGGGACTAGAGTCCTACGAGCAGTACTTC.

The rearrangement links TRBV4-1 to TRBJ2-4, with D perhaps TRBD1 or TRBD2 (5 bases each). The CDR3 has 18 amino acids. V lost 1 base to trimming and J lost 0 bases, with 16 bases between them. Germline CDR1 reads MGHRA; CDR2 reads YSYEKL. This CDR3 reads CASSQVGVPGIAKNIQYF. The CDR3 DNA sequence: TGCGCCAGCAGCCAAGTGGGGGTACCCGGAATAGCCAAAAACATTCAGTACTTC.

The gene calls are TRBV2 and TRBJ2-1; 8 bases fit TRBD1. Germline V CDR1 and CDR2: SNHLY, FYNNEI. This CDR3 comprises 13 residues. Germline trimming cut 8 bases from V and 4 bases from J; bases unmatched to any gene: 4. The CDR3 protein is CASQDRAYNEQFF. The CDR3 DNA reads TGTGCCAGCCAGGACAGGGCTTACAATGAGCAGTTCTTC. Supplemented by reference TRBV2 and TRBJ2-1, the full variable domain reads EPEVTQTPSHQVTQMGQEVILRCVPISNHLYFYWYRQILGQKVEFLVSFYNNEISEKSEIFDDQFSVERPDGSNFTLKIRSTKLEDSAMYFCASQDRAYNEQFFGPGTRLTVL.

The chain recombines TRBV7-3 with TRBJ2-3, with D unclear. The CDR3 sequence is 11 residues long. CDR1 is SGHTA and CDR2 is FQGTGA in the germline V gene. Trimming stripped 6 bases from V and 5 bases from J, with 6 bases between. CDR3 residues: CASSDGDTQYF. CDR3 in DNA: TGTGCCAGCAGTGACGGAGATACGCAGTATTTT.

The chain combines TRBV4-2 with TRBJ2-1; tentatively, D is TRBD2 (6 bases). Trimming removed 1 base from V and 0 bases from J, with 10 bases in between. This CDR3 is 16 amino acids long. Germline assignment: CDR1 LGHNA and CDR2 YNFKEQ. CDR3 loop: CASSQVGGASYNEQFF. The CDR3 DNA reads TGTGCCAGCAGCCAAGTTGGCGGGGCCTCCTACAATGAGCAGTTCTTC.

The V gene is TRBV29-1, the J gene TRBJ2-6, with a weak D call TRBD1 (5 bases). CDR3 length: 15 residues. Germline CDR1 and CDR2: SQVTM and ANQGSEA. Trimming took off 6 bases at V and 0 bases at J, with 12 bases between the two ends. CDR3 bases: TGCAGCGTCCTAGGGGCGAGCTCTGGGGCCAACGTCCTGACTTTC. Translating gives CSVLGASSGANVLTF.

This clone was counted only a few times. The chain is built from TRBV5-1 and TRBJ2-6; the D is unclear. This CDR3 contains 15 residues. Germline CDR1 SGHRS, CDR2 YFSETQ. V was cut by 1 base and J by 3 bases, with 8 bases left in between. The CDR3 loop is CASSLWPGGANVLTF. CDR3 DNA sequence: TGCGCCAGCAGCTTGTGGCCCGGTGGGGCCAACGTCCTGACTTTC.

V is TRBV19 and J is TRBJ2-1; 7 nucleotides agree with TRBD1. Trimming took 2 bases from V and 6 from J; bases not matched to a gene: 10. The CDR3 sequence is 16 residues long. Germline-derived CDR1 and CDR2 are LNHDA and SQIVND (reference sequence). CDR3 nucleotides: TGTGCCAGTAGTATACTCAGACAGGGTCTGCGCAATGAGCAGTTCTTC. It is translated as CASSILRQGLRNEQFF.

This rearrangement joins TRBV29-1 to TRBJ1-2; D gene unclear. The V end was cut by 4 bases, the J end by 2 bases, with 11 bases between. Germline CDR1 reads SQVTM; CDR2 reads ANQGSEA. There are 13 residues in the CDR3. CDR3 coding DNA: TGCAGCGTTGGGAATAGAGAAAACTATGGCTACACCTTC. Its translation is CSVGNRENYGYTF.

V is TRBV28 and J is TRBJ1-4, with 8 positions matching TRBD1. The V gene's germline CDR1 is MDHEN and CDR2 SYDVKM. V shed 2 bases and J 4 bases; nucleotides not matched to a gene: 3. This CDR3 spans 15 amino acids. As DNA, the CDR3 is TGTGCCAGCAGTTTAGGAGGACAGGGTAATGAAAAACTGTTTTTT. It translates to CASSLGGQGNEKLFF.

Concerning this clone: The same CDR3 is also encoded by other DNA sequences in this sample. The V call is TRBV5-5, the J call TRBJ2-5; 7 positions agree with TRBD2. The J segment lost 5 bases and the V segment lost 2 bases, leaving 0 bases of the junction unmatched. CDR1 and CDR2 from the germline V gene are SGHKS and YYEKEE (reference sequence). There are 12 residues in the CDR3. The DNA of the CDR3 is TGTGCCAGCAGCTTCGGGGGGGAGACCCAGTACTTC. Translation gives CASSFGGETQYF.

This clone was seen just once. This chain joins TRBV20-1 and TRBJ1-2; TRBD1 aligns across 7 bases. The CDR3 covers 11 residues. In germline, CDR1 is DFQATT, CDR2 SNEGSKA (reference sequence). V lost 5 bases and J lost 5; bases outside the gene matches: 2. The CDR3 sequence: CSAPGGYGYTF. The CDR3 nucleotides read TGCAGTGCTCCAGGGGGGTATGGCTACACCTTC.

This clone appeared many times. Here the CDR3 DNA reads TGTGCCAGTAGTATTTCGCCTTGGGGCGGAAACTATGGCTACACCTTC. Translated, it gives CASSISPWGGNYGYTF. V gene TRBV19 combines with J gene TRBJ1-2, with D maybe TRBD1 (5 bases). This CDR3 is built from 16 residues. Trimming cost V 3 bases and J 2 bases, with 16 bases left between them. Germline values: CDR1 LNHDA, CDR2 SQIVND (reference sequence). Complete variable domain (other parts from reference TRBV19 and TRBJ1-2): DGGITQSPKYLFRKEGQNVTLSCEQNLNHDAMYWYRQDPGQGLRLIYYSQIVNDFQKGDIAEGYSVSREKKESFPLTVTSAQKNPTAFYLCASSISPWGGNYGYTFGSGTRLTVV.

The chain employs TRBV6-9 and TRBJ2-1, with D perhaps matching TRBD2 (5 bases). Deletions cut 8 bases from V and 0 bases from J, with 14 bases between. The CDR3 is 15 amino acids. CDR1 MNHGY and CDR2 SVAAGI come from the germline V gene. The CDR3 reads CASPPGGFSYNEQFF. CDR3 coding DNA: TGTGCCAGCCCCCCCGGAGGATTCTCCTACAATGAGCAGTTCTTC.

In the case of this clone: Distinct nucleotide sequences in the sample also encode this CDR3. The chain links TRBV5-1 to TRBJ2-5; D gene unclear. Germline V CDR1 and CDR2: SGHRS, YFSETQ. This CDR3 has 14 amino acids. The V end was cut by 0 bases, the J end by 2 bases, with 8 bases between. The CDR3 sequence is CASSLATAQETQYF. The CDR3 DNA follows: TGCGCCAGCAGCTTGGCCACCGCGCAAGAGACCCAGTACTTC.

The chain recombines TRBV19 with TRBJ2-6; 10 nucleotides align to TRBD1. The CDR3 is 18 amino acids. Per germline, CDR1 LNHDA and CDR2 SQIVND (reference sequence). V was clipped by 1 base and J by 1 base; unmatched bases: 4. CDR3: CASSIGWDRGSGANVLTF. Here the CDR3 DNA reads TGTGCCAGTAGTATAGGTTGGGACAGGGGATCTGGGGCCAACGTCCTGACTTTC.

This clone came up once. The V and J genes are TRBV5-4 and TRBJ1-2; 10 nucleotides match TRBD1. V was clipped by 1 base and J by 2 bases; unmatched bases: 8. From germline, CDR1 is SGHNT and CDR2 YYREEE (reference sequence). The CDR3 runs 17 residues. CDR3 residues: CASSLRRTGGRNYGYTF. The CDR3 DNA reads TGTGCCAGCAGCTTGAGAAGGACAGGGGGGCGAAACTATGGCTACACCTTC.

The chain has TRBV5-1 and TRBJ2-3, with a possible D match to TRBD2 (6 bases). Trimming took off 6 bases at V and 3 bases at J, with 14 bases between the two ends. CDR1 SGHRS and CDR2 YFSETQ come from the germline V gene. This CDR3 comprises 14 residues. CDR3: CASTSASETDTQYF. CDR3 in DNA: TGCGCCAGCACCTCGGCTAGCGAGACAGATACGCAGTATTTT.

V and J are TRBV4-1 and TRBJ1-5; D ambiguous. Deletions cut 0 bases from V and 3 bases from J, with 12 bases between. Germline CDR1 MGHRA, CDR2 YSYEKL. The CDR3 is made up of 16 amino acids. The CDR3 here is CASSQEGGGVNQPQHF. CDR3 DNA sequence: TGCGCCAGCAGCCAAGAGGGAGGAGGAGTCAATCAGCCCCAGCATTTT.

The V gene is TRBV5-1, the J gene TRBJ2-5; D is uncertain. Germline V CDR1 and CDR2: SGHRS, YFSETQ. The V end was cut by 1 base, the J end by 4 bases, with 17 bases between. The CDR3 has 16 residues. CDR3 amino acids: CASSLLGMVGRETQYF. The CDR3 DNA reads TGCGCCAGCAGCTTGTTGGGGATGGTGGGTCGAGAGACCCAGTACTTC. The full variable domain, with the rest looked up from reference TRBV5-1 and TRBJ2-5, is KAGVTQTPRYLIKTRGQQVTLSCSPISGHRSVSWYQQTPGQGLQFLFEYFSETQRNKGNFPGRFSGRQFSNSRSEMNVSTLELGDSALYLCASSLLGMVGRETQYFGPGTRLLVL.

This chain links TRBV5-6 with TRBJ2-5; either TRBD1 or TRBD2 may fit D (5 bases each). There are 13 residues in the CDR3. V gave up 4 bases and J gave up 1 base, with 8 bases separating them. Germline loops: CDR1 SGHDT, CDR2 YYEEEE. The CDR3: CASSRGTQETQYF. CDR3 nucleotide sequence: TGTGCCAGCAGCCGTGGGACCCAAGAGACCCAGTACTTC. Supplemented by reference TRBV5-6 and TRBJ2-5, the full variable domain reads DAGVTQSPTHLIKTRGQQVTLRCSPKSGHDTVSWYQQALGQGPQFIFQYYEEEERQRGNFPDRFSGHQFPNYSSELNVNALLLGDSALYLCASSRGTQETQYFGPGTRLLVL.

The genes are TRBV5-8 and TRBJ1-4; perhaps TRBD1 as D (6 bases). V was shortened by 0 bases and J by 5 bases, with 14 bases between the two germline ends. Germline assignment: CDR1 SGHTS and CDR2 YDEGEE. CDR3 length: 16 amino acids. The CDR3 reads CASSLAGGGLNEKLFF. The CDR3 region has the DNA TGTGCCAGCAGCTTGGCCGGGGGGGGCCTGAATGAAAAACTGTTTTTT.

The J gene is TRBJ2-7, the V gene TRBV5-6; D is undetermined. The V end lost 0 bases, the J end lost 3 bases, and 7 bases lay between the germline ends. Germline V gives CDR1 SGHDT, CDR2 YYEEEE. This CDR3 has 13 residues. In DNA, the CDR3 is TGTGCCAGCAGCTTGGTAGTTAACTACGAGCAGTACTTC. Encoded protein: CASSLVVNYEQYF.